Following are 5 T cell receptor beta chains from one sample sequenced in a study of identical twins. From the 5' RACE reads, TCRdb called clonotypes with MiXCR, one entry per CDR3 protein. The sample has roughly 220,000 distinct CDR3 sequences; 6% to 7% are singletons. These sequences were also reported in another study, on T cells expressing NK-cell markers.

The specimen was CD8+ T cells sorted from blood. Every receptor here comes from a woman younger than 30 in good health.

In this sample, this clonotype turned up a few times. Here the CDR3 reads CASISGGSINSTDTQYF. CDR3 bases: TGTGCCAGCATAAGCGGGGGGTCCATTAACTCCACAGATACGCAGTATTTT. This chain uses TRBV6-1 with TRBJ2-3; 9 nucleotides align to TRBD2. Trimming at V came to 7 bases and at J to 2 bases, leaving 13 bases not matched to a gene. The CDR3 contains 17 residues. The germline CDR1 and CDR2 sequences are MNHNS and SASEGT.

The chain carries TRBV9 and TRBJ2-2; no clear D. This CDR3 has 18 amino acids. V lost 0 bases to trimming and J lost 7 bases, with 22 bases between them. Looked up from germline, CDR1 is SGDLS and CDR2 is YYNGEE. Here the CDR3 reads CASSVALRQDNENGELFF. In DNA form, the CDR3 reads TGTGCCAGCAGCGTAGCTTTGAGGCAGGATAATGAAAACGGGGAGCTGTTTTTT.

This clonotype was counted many times. The rearrangement links TRBV6-5 to TRBJ1-1, with D possibly TRBD1 on 5 matching bases. CDR3 length: 14 residues. V was shortened by 2 bases and J by 12 bases, with 19 bases between the two germline ends. Germline CDR1 reads MNHEY; CDR2 reads SVGAGI. CDR3 sequence: CASSYTGDGSSTFF. The DNA for the CDR3 is TGTGCCAGCAGTTACACGGGGGATGGGAGTTCGACTTTCTTT.

This clonotype was detected ten times or more. CDR3 residues: CASSRQGSPGELFF. CDR3 nucleotide sequence: TGTGCCAGCAGCAGACAGGGTTCCCCCGGGGAGCTGTTTTTT. The J gene is TRBJ2-2, the V gene TRBV5-5, with 7 bases matching TRBD1. This CDR3 region has 14 residues. Germline CDR1 SGHKS, CDR2 YYEKEE (reference sequence). V was clipped by 4 bases and J by 6 bases; unmatched bases: 6. Complete variable domain (other parts from reference TRBV5-5 and TRBJ2-2): DAGVTQSPTHLIKTRGQQVTLRCSPISGHKSVSWYQQVLGQGPQFIFQYYEKEERGRGNFPDRFSARQFPNYSSELNVNALLLGDSALYLCASSRQGSPGELFFGEGSRLTVL.

The V and J genes are TRBV7-2 and TRBJ2-1; D remains ambiguous. Germline CDR1 reads SGHTA; CDR2 reads FQGNSA. The CDR3 runs 12 residues. Between the trimmed V and J ends, which lost 5 bases and 8 bases, there was a span of 10 bases. For the CDR3, the DNA is TGTGCCAGCAGCCCCCCAACCGATGAGCAGTTCTTC. It specifies CASSPPTDEQFF.